Below, 14 T cell receptor beta chains from the same sample are listed, as sequenced in a study of blood T cell repertoires in COVID-19. Profiling relied on immunoSEQ multiplex PCR, and the TCRdb table lists in-frame clones only, not all of them. This table holds 150,000 to 180,000 clones, 75% to 80% found once. The specimen sequenced was peripheral blood. These receptors came from a man older than 75 with acute or convalescent COVID-19.

CDR3 amino acids: CASSQDQGSGGRDTQYF. CDR3 coding DNA: TGCGCCAGCAGCCAAGATCAGGGCAGCGGGGGAAGAGATACGCAGTATTTT. The rearrangement uses TRBV4-1 and TRBJ2-3; 8 positions match TRBD2. There are 17 residues in the CDR3. CDR1 and CDR2 (germline): MGHRA, YSYEKL. Unmatched junction bases numbered 10, after V lost 0 bases and J lost 5 bases.

For this clone: Other nucleotide sequences in the sample specify the same CDR3. The J gene is TRBJ2-5, the V gene TRBV5-1; D is unresolved. Trimming left V 2 bases short and J 1 base short, with 6 bases between. Germline lookup yields CDR1 SGHRS and CDR2 YFSETQ. This CDR3 region has 13 residues. CDR3 DNA sequence: TGCGCCAGCAGCTTTAACAGCCAAGAGACCCAGTACTTC. As protein: CASSFNSQETQYF.

The chain employs TRBV6-5 and TRBJ2-4; possible D gene TRBD2, 6 bases. CDR1 is MNHEY and CDR2 is SVGAGI in the germline V gene. The CDR3 consists of 14 residues. The V end lost 6 bases, the J end lost 9 bases, and 18 bases lay between the germline ends. The CDR3 spells CASSPEGGRGIQYF. As DNA, the CDR3 is TGTGCCAGCAGCCCCGAGGGAGGTAGGGGCATTCAGTACTTC.

The V call is TRBV12-3 or TRBV12-4, the J call TRBJ2-5, with D possibly being TRBD2 (5 bases). Trimming shortened V by 3 bases and J by 5 bases, and 7 bases separated the two germline ends. This CDR3 contains 12 residues. CDR3: CASSLGAETQYF. The CDR3 DNA reads TGTGCCAGCAGTTTGGGAGCGGAGACCCAGTACTTC.

This chain uses TRBV24-1 with TRBJ2-1, with D possibly matching TRBD1 (5 bases). Per germline, CDR1 KGHDR and CDR2 SFDVKD. The CDR3 spans 12 residues. V dropped 5 bases and J dropped 7 bases, with 8 bases sitting between them. The DNA for the CDR3 is TGTGCCACCAGTGGCCAGGGAAATGAGCAGTTCTTC. It codes for CATSGQGNEQFF.

V and J are TRBV9 and TRBJ2-3; 14 positions agree with TRBD2. V lost 6 bases and J lost 0; bases outside the gene matches: 6. CDR1 and CDR2 (germline): SGDLS, YYNGEE. The CDR3 has 17 residues. CDR3 nucleotide sequence: TGTGCCAGCAAGAGACTAGCGGGGGGGCATAGCACAGATACGCAGTATTTT. This encodes CASKRLAGGHSTDTQYF.

The rearrangement links TRBV18 to TRBJ2-1, with a possible D match to TRBD1 (6 bases). Trimming took off 2 bases at V and 8 bases at J, with 7 bases between the two ends. Germline V gives CDR1 KGHSH, CDR2 LQKENI. This CDR3 contains 12 residues. The chain's CDR3 is CASSPGGDEQFF. As DNA, the CDR3 is TGTGCCAGCTCACCAGGGGGCGATGAGCAGTTCTTC.

The chain employs TRBV20-1 and TRBJ1-6, with 7 bases lining up with TRBD1. The J segment lost 9 bases and the V segment lost 3 bases, leaving 14 bases of the junction unmatched. The CDR3 length is 16 residues. CDR1 is DFQATT and CDR2 is SNEGSKA in the germline V gene (reference sequence). CDR3 region: CSASSRQGPVGSPLHF. The CDR3 coding sequence is TGCAGTGCTAGTTCACGACAGGGACCTGTCGGTTCACCCCTCCACTTT.

The gene calls are TRBV7-2 and TRBJ1-2, with D maybe TRBD1 (6 bases). V was clipped by 7 bases and J by 4 bases, with 19 bases between them. CDR3 length: 15 residues. Germline V gene data show CDR1 as SGHTA and CDR2 as FQGNSA. CDR3 protein: CASTLGGRGSYGYTF. In DNA form, the CDR3 reads TGTGCCAGCACCCTAGGAGGCAGGGGTAGCTATGGCTACACCTTC.

The chain combines TRBV10-3 with TRBJ2-7; 10 bases are a match to TRBD1. The J segment lost 7 bases and the V segment lost 1 base, leaving 7 bases of the junction unmatched. This CDR3 has 15 amino acids. Per germline, CDR1 ENHRY and CDR2 SYGVKD. The CDR3 DNA follows: TGTGCCATCAGTGAGTTCGGGACAGGGGTCCAAGAGCAGTACGTC. Its translation is CAISEFGTGVQEQYV.

This clone was detected only a few times. The genes are TRBV3-1 (or the pseudogene TRBV3-2) and TRBJ1-1; 7 bases line up with TRBD1. CDR1 and CDR2 (germline): LGHDT, YNNKEL (reference sequence). V trimming: 0 bases; J trimming: 4 bases; junction bases outside the gene matches: 5. CDR3 length: 15 residues. In nucleotides, the CDR3 is TGTGCCAGCAGCCAAGAAGGGGGCTGGGGCACTGAAGCTTTCTTT. This translates into CASSQEGGWGTEAFF.

The chain recombines TRBV5-1 with TRBJ2-5; TRBD2 might be the D (5 bases). Trimming pared 0 bases from V and 3 bases from J, leaving 12 bases between. The CDR3 is 15 amino acids. Germline lookup yields CDR1 SGHRS and CDR2 YFSETQ. CDR3 DNA: TGCGCCAGCAGCTTGGGACATCTAGCTGAAGAGACCCAGTACTTC. Amino acids: CASSLGHLAEETQYF.

The rearrangement uses TRBV6-5 and TRBJ1-1, with D perhaps TRBD1 (5 bases). Germline CDR1 reads MNHEY; CDR2 reads SVGAGI. Between the trimmed V and J ends, which lost 6 bases and 0 bases, there was a span of 8 bases. CDR3 size: 13 residues. The CDR3 loop is CASRTGLNTEAFF. The CDR3 DNA sequence: TGTGCCAGCAGAACAGGATTGAACACTGAAGCTTTCTTT.

This clone occurred once. The V call is TRBV6-5, the J call TRBJ1-3; unclear D gene. The V gene lost 8 bases and the J gene lost 0 bases, with 14 bases spanning the gap. The CDR3 has 15 residues. The germline CDR1 and CDR2 sequences are MNHEY and SVGAGI. The CDR3 loop is CASRVSRASGNTIYF. CDR3 nucleotide sequence: TGTGCCAGCCGGGTTTCGCGAGCCTCTGGAAACACCATATATTTT.